This T cell receptor beta chain was documented in a study of T-cell reconstitution after alpha-beta-depleted transplantation in children. Points from the study as a whole: Several hundred rapidly expanded clones from non-depleted graft cells reportedly supplied alpha-beta T cells about two months post-transplant. For some patients, TCRbeta diversity was high at day 60 because of recipient T cells and thymic progenitors that survived. At one year after transplant, newly produced T cells mostly accounted for T-cell counts and diversity.

A library of TCRbeta sequences, prepared with unique molecular identifiers, was generated. One entry per CDR3 protein, called by TCRdb with MiXCR from the PCR reads. Among hundreds of thousands of distinct CDR3 sequences listed, about 24% were seen once. There are a few counts of this clonotype. The antigen is undetermined. CDR1 and CDR2 (germline): SGHTA, FQGNSA. CDR3 size: 13 residues. After removal of 10 bases from V and 5 bases from J, the junction contained 9 bases not matched to a gene. Specimen: PBMCs, mostly from graft donor cells, collected 360 days after TCRalphabeta/CD19-depleted stem cell transplant. This chain uses TRBV7-2 with TRBJ2-7; 9 bases line up with TRBD2. This TCR came from a female patient aged 2 to 10 who had a stem cell transplant for congenital amegakaryocytic thrombocytopenia, so the T cells may come from the graft donor. CDR3 loop: CATLAGGPHEQYF. CDR3 coding DNA: TGTGCCACCCTGGCGGGAGGGCCCCACGAGCAGTACTTC.